Following are 21 T cell receptor beta chains from one sample sequenced in a study of immune characterization of retroperitoneal liposarcoma. TCRdb itself ran the PCR reads through MiXCR, one entry per CDR3 protein. The table includes around 2,000 distinct CDR3 sequences, around 30% detected once. The sample taken for sequencing was tumor tissue. The receptors originated from a female donor with retroperitoneal liposarcoma.

This clonotype is deemed large. V usage is TRBV27 and J usage is TRBJ2-1; 7 bases agree with TRBD1. This CDR3 is built from 14 residues. The junction had 4 bases not matched to a gene; V was cut back by 6 bases and J by 2 bases. Looked up from germline, CDR1 is MNHEY and CDR2 is SMNVEV (reference sequence). DNA for the CDR3: TGTGCCAGCAGCCAGACAGGGACCTACAATGAGCAGTTCTTC. It is translated as CASSQTGTYNEQFF.

J is TRBJ2-2 and V is TRBV6-4, with D tentatively TRBD2 (5 bases). This CDR3 region has 14 residues. V lost 4 bases and J 3 bases, leaving 9 bases between the germline ends. Germline V lookup: CDR1 MRHNA, CDR2 SNTAGT. The CDR3 region has the DNA TGTGCCAGCAGTGCAGCGGAAGACACCGGGGAGCTGTTTTTT. Its translation is CASSAAEDTGELFF.

This chain links TRBV7-8 with TRBJ2-1, with D perhaps matching TRBD1 (5 bases). The V gene lost 1 base and the J gene lost 3 bases, with 7 bases spanning the gap. CDR3 size: 14 residues. Germline V lookup: CDR1 SGHVS, CDR2 FQNEAQ. DNA of the CDR3: TGTGCCAGCAGCTTAGGGACAAACTACAATGAGCAGTTCTTC. Encoded protein: CASSLGTNYNEQFF.

The V and J genes are TRBV12-3 or TRBV12-4 and TRBJ2-3; D may be TRBD2 (5 bases). The V and J ends lost 6 bases and 6 bases respectively, with 10 bases between them. The CDR3 loop spans 12 amino acids. The CDR3 loop is CASRGAHDTQYF. In DNA, the CDR3 is TGTGCCAGCAGGGGAGCGCATGATACGCAGTATTTT.

This clonotype rates as medium-sized. V is TRBV7-6 and J is TRBJ1-2; 10 nucleotides align to TRBD1. The germline V gene encodes CDR1 SGHVS and CDR2 FNYEAQ. The CDR3 loop spans 15 amino acids. V lost 7 bases to trimming and J lost 3 bases; unmatched junction nucleotides: 8. The CDR3 loop reads CASKLGTGEDYGYTF. The CDR3 DNA is TGTGCCAGCAAACTCGGGACAGGGGAAGACTATGGCTACACCTTC.

Remarks on this clonotype: Germline and junction disagree at one end, which may indicate a read error. The V gene is TRBV7-7, the J gene TRBJ2-2; D may be TRBD1 (6 bases). The CDR3 is made up of 17 amino acids. Germline V gives CDR1 SSHAT, CDR2 FNYEAQ (reference sequence). For the CDR3, the DNA is TGTGCTAGCAGCTTAGAGCCACAGGGTGTGGGCACCGGGGAGCTGTTTTTT. Translation gives CASSLEPQGVGTGELFF.

This clonotype was picked up many times. This chain uses TRBV12-3 or TRBV12-4 with TRBJ2-1; weak D call: TRBD2 (6 bases). The V and J ends lost 3 bases and 0 bases respectively, with 9 bases between them. The CDR3 runs to 15 residues. The CDR3 DNA reads TGTGCCAGCAGTTTGGACGGGAGCTCCTACAATGAGCAGTTCTTC. The encoded protein is CASSLDGSSYNEQFF.

This clonotype is medium-sized. J is TRBJ1-2 and V is TRBV11-3; weak D call: TRBD1 (6 bases). The V gene lost 4 bases and the J gene lost 5 bases, with 14 bases spanning the gap. Germline-derived CDR1 and CDR2 are SGHNT and YENEEA. CDR3 length equals 14 residues. The CDR3 region has the DNA TGTGCCAGCAGCTCCCGAACAGGGATTTATGGCTACACCTTC. Residues: CASSSRTGIYGYTF. Filled out from reference TRBV11-3 and TRBJ1-2, the complete variable domain reads EAGVVQSPRYKIIEKKQPVAFWCNPISGHNTLYWYLQNLGQGPELLIRYENEEAVDDSQLPKDRFSAERLKGVDSTLKIQPAELGDSAVYLCASSSRTGIYGYTFGSGTRLTVV.

This clonotype has just a few counts. V usage is TRBV25-1 and J usage is TRBJ2-1; D gene uncertain. The CDR3 has 13 residues. Trimming stripped 1 base from V and 8 bases from J, with 9 bases between. CDR1 and CDR2 from the germline V gene are MGHDK and SYGVNS. CDR3 DNA: TGTGCCAGCAGTGAATCGAAAGGCTATGAGCAGTTCTTC. Translation gives CASSESKGYEQFF.

To note about this clonotype: Since a much larger clone is just one base distant, this may be a read error. This rearrangement joins TRBV7-2 to TRBJ2-3; D is ambiguous. The germline V and J ends were trimmed by 0 bases and 9 bases, with 7 bases remaining between them. Germline lookup yields CDR1 SGHTA and CDR2 FQGNSA. CDR3 length: 12 residues. The CDR3 DNA sequence: TGTGCCAGCAGCTTAGCAGGAATAACGCAGTATTTT. This encodes CASSLAGITQYF.

By sample share, this clonotype is large. This chain joins TRBV6-5 and TRBJ2-1, with D perhaps TRBD2 (5 bases). CDR3 length: 14 amino acids. The germline V and J ends were trimmed by 2 bases and 6 bases, with 11 bases remaining between them. CDR1 is MNHEY and CDR2 is SVGAGI in the germline V gene. The CDR3 DNA is TGTGCCAGCAGTTACGGGCTAGCTGGCAATGAGCAGTTCTTC. Translation: CASSYGLAGNEQFF.

The rearrangement uses TRBV11-2 and TRBJ1-2; weak D call: TRBD1 (5 bases). CDR1 and CDR2 (germline): SGHAT, FQNNGV. There are 15 residues in the CDR3. Trimming took off 0 bases at V and 2 bases at J, with 10 bases between the two ends. This CDR3 is CASSLEIGANYGYTF. The CDR3 DNA reads TGTGCCAGCAGCTTAGAGATCGGGGCAAACTATGGCTACACCTTC.

The chain joins TRBV6-6 to TRBJ1-2; D gene uncertain. CDR3 size: 14 residues. The germline V and J ends were trimmed by 5 bases and 8 bases, with 18 bases remaining between them. CDR1 is MNHNY and CDR2 is SVGAGI in the germline V gene (reference sequence). The CDR3 DNA sequence: TGTGCCAGCAGTGCCCAAGGGAGGACGAGCGGCTACACCTTC. Translating it yields CASSAQGRTSGYTF.

Within the sample, this clonotype is medium-sized. The chain carries TRBV6-1 and TRBJ2-1; 10 bases line up with TRBD1. From germline, CDR1 is MNHNS and CDR2 SASEGT. The CDR3 is made up of 16 amino acids. After removal of 0 bases from V and 13 bases from J, the junction contained 12 bases not matched to a gene. Here the CDR3 DNA reads TGTGCCAGCAGTGAAGCCCAGACAGGGGGCCAAGAGACCCAGTTCTTC. Protein product: CASSEAQTGGQETQFF.

This clonotype has ten or more counts. The V gene is TRBV12-3 or TRBV12-4, the J gene TRBJ2-3, with 8 positions matching TRBD2. CDR3 length: 16 amino acids. With V trimmed by 1 base and J by 4 bases, 7 bases remained unmatched. In DNA, the CDR3 is TGTGCCAGCAGTTTAGGAAGCGGGGGAGGTTCAGATACGCAGTATTTT. It encodes CASSLGSGGGSDTQYF.

This chain joins TRBV12-3 or TRBV12-4 and TRBJ2-3; 8 bases match TRBD1. V lost 0 bases to trimming and J lost 7 bases; unmatched junction nucleotides: 6. This CDR3 has 15 amino acids. The CDR3 coding sequence is TGTGCCAGCAGTTTAGCGGACAGGGAATTTAATACGCAGTATTTT. Translation: CASSLADREFNTQYF.

In this sample, this clonotype turned up a few times. The chain employs TRBV6-1 and TRBJ2-1, with a weak D call TRBD1 (5 bases). This CDR3 has 13 residues. The V and J ends lost 8 bases and 5 bases respectively, with 13 bases between them. Germline values: CDR1 MNHNS, CDR2 SASEGT. Here the CDR3 reads CASGSGPHNEQFF. As DNA, the CDR3 is TGTGCCAGCGGATCAGGGCCACACAATGAGCAGTTCTTC.

The V call is TRBV6-6, the J call TRBJ2-1; the D is unclear. CDR3 length: 13 residues. Germline CDR1 reads MNHNY; CDR2 reads SVGAGI (reference sequence). The V gene lost 3 bases and the J gene lost 8 bases, with 11 bases spanning the gap. CDR3 loop: CASSYLPSYEQFF. CDR3 bases: TGTGCCAGCAGTTATCTCCCCTCCTATGAGCAGTTCTTC.

A few counts support this clonotype. The chain joins TRBV10-2 to TRBJ2-3; no clear D gene. Looked up from germline, CDR1 is WSHSY and CDR2 is SAAADI. The CDR3 spans 14 residues. Deletions cut 3 bases from V and 1 base from J, with 8 bases between. The CDR3 DNA reads as TGCGCCAGCAGTGACCCGATACGCACAGATACGCAGTATTTT. Translated: CASSDPIRTDTQYF.

By share of the sample, this clonotype is large. V is TRBV6-1 and J is TRBJ2-5, with a possible D match to TRBD1 (5 bases). The V end lost 4 bases, the J end lost 5 bases, and 14 bases lay between the germline ends. The CDR3 is 14 residues long. The V gene's germline CDR1 is MNHNS and CDR2 SASEGT. CDR3 residues: CASSALLPGETQYF. In DNA form, the CDR3 reads TGTGCCAGCAGTGCTTTACTCCCAGGGGAGACCCAGTACTTC.

This clonotype is judged medium-sized. The rearrangement uses TRBV24-1 and TRBJ2-1; D uncertain. The last part of the DNA fits TRBJ2-7 better; the J call may be wrong. Germline CDR1 KGHDR, CDR2 SFDVKD. CDR3 size: 14 residues. CDR3 residues: CATSDSDTANEQYF. For the CDR3, the DNA is TGTGCCACCAGTGACTCCGACACGGCCAATGAGCAGTACTTC.